These T cell receptor beta chains were read from a single sample in a study of PD-1 blockade in classical Hodgkin lymphoma. Some clones are missing from TCRdb's copy, which holds only in-frame ones; the method was immunoSEQ multiplex PCR. The repertoire consists of 100,000 to 120,000 clones, with 80% to 90% occurring once and the leading ten covering less than 20%. This specimen was peripheral blood mononuclear cells (PBMCs), taken before the second cycle of nivolumab. These receptors were collected from a human donor with classical Hodgkin lymphoma. Each CDR3 is given without its conserved first and last residue.

j_call v_call cdr3_aa
TRBJ2-3 TRBV27 ASSSGLAGGGWTDTQY
TRBJ1-1 TRBV30 AWSVVAGGARTEAF
TRBJ1-1 TRBV5-1 ASSLPYRDTEAF
TRBJ2-6 TRBV10-3 AISQESGANVLT
TRBJ1-2 TRBV19 ASRTGTGANYGYT
TRBJ1-1 TRBV28 ASSILRLQGKNTEAF
TRBJ2-5 TRBV14 ASSQRGTQAMQETQY
TRBJ2-7 TRBV2 ASLPGQDYEQY
TRBJ2-4 TRBV19 ASSIIPLAKNIQY
TRBJ2-7 TRBV6-5 ASGLRINDEQY
TRBJ1-2 TRBV20-1 SAEDYGYT
TRBJ2-5 TRBV5-6 ASSLGVSGTQETQY
TRBJ2-1 TRBV7-2 ASSMTGVTYNEQF
TRBJ1-2 TRBV11-2 ASSLAGLQGPVLNGYT
TRBJ1-5 TRBV19 ASSVPGFVQPQH
TRBJ1-2 TRBV6-5 ASSHRSRAHGYT
TRBJ1-1 TRBV7-2 ASSLSGETEAF
TRBJ2-5 TRBV5-5 ASSFGRIQETQY
TRBJ2-2 TRBV4-1 ASSQEGLLITGELF
TRBJ2-1 TRBV5-1 ASSLEGLSNEQF
TRBJ1-1 TRBV7-2 ASRTGETWNTEAF
TRBJ2-7 TRBV4-3 ASPNPGAYEQY
TRBJ1-1 TRBV7-2 ASSIGTLNTEAF
TRBJ2-5 TRBV15 ATSRDSFAGDRRETQY
TRBJ2-5 TRBV28 ASSFRPYGGIQETQY
TRBJ2-6 TRBV4-1 ASSPEVGGPLSGANVLT
TRBJ1-2 TRBV4-1 ASSQAMAQGNYGYT
TRBJ1-2 TRBV4-2 ASSQTVGGGYGYT
TRBJ2-3 TRBV7-9 ASSLSTGGHTDTQY
TRBJ2-6 TRBV7-9 ASSPGQAASGANVLT
TRBJ2-5 TRBV29-1 SVAYGTAQETQY
TRBJ1-2 TRBV7-9 ASTYRDAQDGYT
TRBJ2-3 TRBV18 ASSPGYLDTQY
TRBJ2-1 TRBV7-9 ASSHSGRPYEQF
TRBJ2-3 TRBV5-6 ASSMGGIPGLWTDTQY
TRBJ1-4 TRBV27 ASSLSAGAYFFGEKLF
TRBJ2-3 TRBV19 ASSMTATADTQY
TRBJ2-7 TRBV7-2 ASSLTASSYEQY
TRBJ2-5 TRBV19 ASSMVGSQETQY
TRBJ1-3 TRBV6-1 ASRYRDGDNWTIY
TRBJ2-4 TRBV7-2 ASSSGRANIQY
TRBJ2-2 TRBV2 ASSYRGGTGELF
TRBJ2-3 TRBV7-9 ASSPRAGPTDTQY
TRBJ1-3 TRBV5-1 ASSLAASGNTIY
TRBJ1-5 TRBV30 AWSGGWDTSNQPQH
TRBJ1-1 TRBV28 ASSSGGLEAEAF
TRBJ1-3 TRBV7-2 ASSLGTASGNTIY
TRBJ2-1 TRBV5-1 ASSLALDGNEQF
TRBJ2-3 TRBV6-4 ASVEEGVGDTQY
TRBJ2-2 TRBV19 ASFESSNHRFDTGELF
TRBJ2-1 TRBV30 AWSVAGRVGHELGEQF
TRBJ2-7 TRBV6-6 ASSYSGGSPYEQY
TRBJ2-7 TRBV4-2 ASSRHAGDRAYEQY
TRBJ1-2 TRBV5-5 ASSLDRGDGYT
TRBJ2-3 TRBV19 ASSITLPGLAETTDTQY
TRBJ1-3 TRBV11-2 ASSQQIFTGLGNTIY